This TCR beta chain stems from a study of shared clonotypes between healthy human individuals. Sequenced by immunoSEQ multiplex PCR; TCRdb stores in-frame clones only, minus some. The sample holds roughly 2 million clones; roughly 95% are singletons and the top ten take 0.85% to 1.3%. Terminally differentiated effector memory CD45RA+ cells were excluded from the naive CD8 cells, which were CD45RO-negative and positively selected for CCR7. Germline V gene sequence: CDR1 ENHRY, CDR2 SYGVKD. Unmatched junction bases numbered 11, after V lost 3 bases and J lost 6 bases. The length of the CDR3 is 16 residues.

Sequenced: naive CD8+ T cells sorted from blood. This rearrangement joins TRBV10-3 to TRBJ2-7; 10 bases align to TRBD1. The sequence derives from a man aged 18 to 35 in good health. In nucleotides, the CDR3 is TGTGCCATCAGTGACCCCGGGACAGGGGATGTGCGCGAGCAGTACTTC. As protein: CAISDPGTGDVREQYF.